These 25 T cell receptor beta chains were all obtained from the same sample, sequenced in a study of cytomegalovirus exposure and HLA in healthy donors. PCR amplification relied on 60 Vbeta primers (plus 13 Jbeta primers). The method was immunoSEQ multiplex PCR; TCRdb's version includes in-frame clones alone and lacks a portion of them. The sample yields over 75,000 clones, 75% to 80% seen once. The source material was PBMCs. All receptors derive from a female donor in good health and CMV-seronegative.

The V and J genes are TRBV5-1 and TRBJ2-7, with 7 bases identical to TRBD2. The CDR3 has 14 amino acids. Germline-derived CDR1 and CDR2 are SGHRS and YFSETQ. After removal of 4 bases from V and 2 bases from J, the junction contained 6 bases not matched to a gene. The CDR3 nucleotides are TGCGCCAGCAGCCCTCTGGGGGGGGCCTACGAGCAGTACTTC. Translated: CASSPLGGAYEQYF.

The chain joins TRBV5-6 to TRBJ1-2, with 8 bases matching TRBD1. The V gene's germline CDR1 is SGHDT and CDR2 YYEEEE. The ends lost 0 bases at V and 4 bases at J; junction bases unmatched: 2. The CDR3 extends over 14 amino acids. DNA for the CDR3: TGTGCCAGCAGCTTGGATGGACAGGGCTATGGCTACACCTTC. Protein sequence: CASSLDGQGYGYTF.

The V gene is TRBV28, the J gene TRBJ1-1; 8 bases agree with TRBD1. Per germline, CDR1 MDHEN and CDR2 SYDVKM. The CDR3 extends over 15 amino acids. Losses at the gene ends were 5 bases for V and 1 base for J; bases not matched to a gene: 6. CDR3 sequence: CASSLAGTGNTEAFF. As DNA, the CDR3 is TGTGCCAGCAGTCTCGCCGGGACAGGGAACACTGAAGCTTTCTTT.

The V gene is TRBV6-1, the J gene TRBJ1-2; possibly TRBD1 for D (6 bases). The CDR3 spans 14 residues. Germline-derived CDR1 and CDR2 are MNHNS and SASEGT. Trimming stripped 2 bases from V and 4 bases from J, with 11 bases between. CDR3 nucleotide sequence: TGTGCCAGCAGTGAACTCCAGGGGCCCTATGGCTACACCTTC. Translated, it gives CASSELQGPYGYTF.

This clone was counted between two and nine times. The chain employs TRBV5-4 and TRBJ1-3; possible D gene TRBD1, 5 bases. Trimming removed 2 bases from V and 0 bases from J, with 15 bases in between. Germline V gene data show CDR1 as SGHNT and CDR2 as YYREEE (reference sequence). CDR3 length: 17 residues. As DNA, the CDR3 is TGTGCCAGCAGCTTAGACAGCGCCACAAACTCTGGAAACACCATATATTTT. It translates to CASSLDSATNSGNTIYF.

The genes are TRBV28 and TRBJ2-1; 8 nucleotides align to TRBD2. The CDR3 contains 17 residues. In germline, CDR1 is MDHEN, CDR2 SYDVKM. V shed 6 bases and J 8 bases; nucleotides not matched to a gene: 18. CDR3 sequence (DNA): TGTGCCAGCAGACCTAGCCGGGTGTCGGGGGGGCCCCATGAGCAGTTCTTC. Its translation: CASRPSRVSGGPHEQFF.

This clone has only a few counts. The chain uses TRBV5-4 and TRBJ2-3, with TRBD2 matching 8 bases. Germline-derived CDR1 and CDR2 are SGHNT and YYREEE (reference sequence). The CDR3 contains 19 residues. The trim removed 2 bases at V and 0 bases at J, leaving 14 bases unmatched. CDR3 region: CASSLPAGDGLGSTDTQYF. The CDR3, as DNA: TGTGCCAGCAGCTTACCAGCGGGAGATGGGTTAGGTAGCACAGATACGCAGTATTTT.

The chain uses TRBV5-1 and TRBJ2-7; D call uncertain. V lost 4 bases to trimming and J lost 1 base, with 12 bases between them. The CDR3 runs to 14 residues. CDR1 and CDR2 (germline): SGHRS, YFSETQ. The CDR3 nucleotides are TGCGCCAGCAGCCTACCTACCGCATCCTACGAGCAGTACTTC. It translates to CASSLPTASYEQYF.

The V gene is TRBV30, the J gene TRBJ1-4, with D maybe TRBD1 (6 bases). Per the germline V gene, CDR1 is GTSNPN and CDR2 is SVGIG (reference sequence). The CDR3 is 14 amino acids. The V end lost 3 bases, the J end lost 3 bases, and 11 bases lay between the germline ends. The CDR3 spells CAWRKGGANEKLFF. CDR3 sequence (DNA): TGTGCCTGGAGGAAGGGGGGGGCTAATGAAAAACTGTTTTTT.

This clone was picked up a small number of times. The chain uses TRBV19 and TRBJ1-5, with TRBD1 matching over 7 bases. Per germline, CDR1 LNHDA and CDR2 SQIVND (reference sequence). The V gene end was trimmed by 6 bases and the J gene end by 6 bases; junction bases not matched to a gene: 8. The length of the CDR3 is 14 residues. The CDR3 reads CASRPEGASQPQHF. The CDR3 region has the DNA TGTGCCAGTAGGCCAGAGGGGGCAAGTCAGCCCCAGCATTTT.

The V and J genes are TRBV5-8 and TRBJ2-7, with D perhaps TRBD1 (6 bases). V was cut by 4 bases and J by 1 base, with 18 bases left in between. The CDR3 has 16 residues. Germline values: CDR1 SGHTS, CDR2 YDEGEE. The chain's CDR3 is CASSLQGSFVSYEQYF. In nucleotides, the CDR3 is TGTGCCAGCAGCCTTCAGGGGTCGTTTGTATCCTACGAGCAGTACTTC.

This clone was counted between two and nine times. The chain combines TRBV2 with TRBJ2-7; TRBD1 is a possible D gene (5 bases). This CDR3 comprises 12 residues. The germline gives CDR1 SNHLY, CDR2 FYNNEI. V was trimmed by 6 bases and J by 3 bases, leaving 9 bases between them. The CDR3 DNA reads as TGTGCCAGCAGCGAGCAGGGCTACGAGCAGTACTTC. Encoded protein: CASSEQGYEQYF.

The table lists this clone with a few counts. This chain connects TRBV5-1 to TRBJ1-5, with TRBD1 matching 8 bases. Germline loops: CDR1 SGHRS, CDR2 YFSETQ. The CDR3 contains 14 residues. V was pared by 5 bases and J by 7 bases, with 8 bases of the junction left unmatched. In nucleotides, the CDR3 is TGCGCCAGCAGTCCGGGACAGGAAGGACAGCCCCAGCATTTT. As protein: CASSPGQEGQPQHF.

The chain uses TRBV7-6 and TRBJ2-7; tentative D call: TRBD1 (6 bases). Trimming cost V 1 base and J 5 bases, with 9 bases left between them. CDR3 length equals 13 residues. Germline loops: CDR1 SGHVS, CDR2 FNYEAQ. CDR3 nucleotide sequence: TGTGCCAGCAGCTTAGTTCGGACAGACGAGCAGTACTTC. Its translation is CASSLVRTDEQYF.

With regard to this clone: No conserved phenylalanine or tryptophan ends this CDR3, so it is likely a read error. The DNA is left out, because the CDR3 cannot be placed on it with certainty; the CDR3 is given as TCRdb lists it. J is TRBJ2-6 and V is TRBV1; the table calls TRBD1, which could not be checked here. TRBV1 is annotated as a pseudogene. The CDR3 totals 10 residues, both ends included. The CDR3: CTSSQEQGSL.

The chain employs TRBV5-1 and TRBJ2-1; D uncertain. With 2 bases removed from V and 6 bases from J, the gap between germline ends came to 12 bases. The CDR3 has 14 residues. Germline-derived CDR1 and CDR2 are SGHRS and YFSETQ. CDR3 loop: CASSFRPSVNEQFF. The CDR3 nucleotides are TGCGCCAGCAGCTTTCGGCCTAGTGTCAATGAGCAGTTCTTC.

The chain combines TRBV5-6 with TRBJ2-5; the D gene is possibly TRBD2 (6 bases). Germline V gives CDR1 SGHDT, CDR2 YYEEEE. The V end was cut by 3 bases, the J end by 1 base, with 16 bases between. CDR3 length: 16 amino acids. The DNA for the CDR3 is TGTGCCAGCAGCTCAATGAGTGGGGGGTTCCAAGAGACCCAGTACTTC. This sequence encodes CASSSMSGGFQETQYF.

V usage is TRBV7-3 and J usage is TRBJ1-4; D unclear. The CDR3 runs 15 residues. In germline, CDR1 is SGHTA, CDR2 FQGTGA. V lost 5 bases and J lost 0, with 10 bases in between. CDR3 in DNA: TGTGCCAGCAGCCATGGCAACGCAACTAATGAAAAACTGTTTTTT. Protein: CASSHGNATNEKLFF.

The chain carries TRBV5-1 and TRBJ2-7; TRBD2 matches at 9 bases. J lost 2 bases, V lost 3 bases, and 6 bases had no gene match. The V gene's germline CDR1 is SGHRS and CDR2 YFSETQ. This CDR3 contains 15 residues. CDR3 coding DNA: TGCGCCAGCAGCTCCGGGACTAGCCAGACCTACGAGCAGTACTTC. Amino acid sequence: CASSSGTSQTYEQYF.

The gene calls are TRBV21-1 and TRBJ2-7; the DNA was not compared with TRBD2, the D call given in the table. TRBV21-1 is listed as a pseudogene. This CDR3 region has 15 residues. CDR3 DNA: TGTGCCAGCAGCAAACCACGACTAGCAAGGTACGAGCAGTACTTC. Its translation: CASSKPRLARYEQYF.

The chain combines TRBV15 with TRBJ2-1; 7 nucleotides agree with TRBD2. The germline CDR1 and CDR2 sequences are LNHNV and YYDKDF (reference sequence). This CDR3 is built from 15 residues. Trimming removed 0 bases from V and 12 bases from J; junction bases left unmatched: 11. CDR3 sequence: CATSRDLVLAYGQFF. The CDR3 DNA reads as TGTGCCACCAGCAGAGATTTGGTACTAGCGTATGGGCAGTTCTTC. Using reference TRBV15 and TRBJ2-1 for the parts outside the CDR3, the full variable domain is DAMVIQNPRYQVTQFGKPVTLSCSQTLNHNVMYWYQQKSSQAPKLLFHYYDKDFNNEADTPDNFQSRRPNTSFCFLDIRSPGLGDTAMYLCATSRDLVLAYGQFFGPGTRLTVL.

J is TRBJ1-1 and V is TRBV7-3, with a possible D match to TRBD1 (5 bases). Trimming removed 2 bases from V and 4 bases from J, with 11 bases in between. CDR3 length: 14 residues. The germline V gene has CDR1 SGHTA and CDR2 FQGTGA. CDR3 region: CASSLDSSPTEAFF. The CDR3 DNA reads TGTGCCAGCAGCTTAGACAGTTCCCCCACTGAAGCTTTCTTT.

This clone was seen only a few times. This rearrangement joins TRBV7-2 to TRBJ1-5; tentatively, D is TRBD1 (6 bases). Germline V lookup: CDR1 SGHTA, CDR2 FQGNSA. V was pared by 5 bases and J by 7 bases, with 18 bases between. This CDR3 is 15 amino acids long. The CDR3 coding sequence is TGTGCCAGCAGCAGGGGGGGCCGGGACACCCAGCCCCAGCATTTT. It translates to CASSRGGRDTQPQHF.

Written as DNA, the CDR3 is TGTGCCAGCAGAAAGAGCGGGAGAACCACCTACAATGAGCAGTTCTTC. This translates into CASRKSGRTTYNEQFF. V usage is TRBV2 and J usage is TRBJ2-1; 8 positions agree with TRBD2. The CDR3 spans 16 residues. Germline loops: CDR1 SNHLY, CDR2 FYNNEI. Trimming at V came to 6 bases and at J to 2 bases, leaving 9 bases not matched to a gene.

CDR3 coding DNA: TGTGCCAGCAGCCCCCGGGACTCGATCACCGGGGAGCTGTTTTTT. This translates into CASSPRDSITGELFF. V gene TRBV7-9 combines with J gene TRBJ2-2; D possibly corresponds to TRBD2 (6 bases). From germline, CDR1 is SEHNR and CDR2 FQNEAQ (reference sequence). V lost 5 bases and J lost 4, with 14 bases in between. This CDR3 has 15 amino acids. Complete variable domain (other parts from reference TRBV7-9 and TRBJ2-2): DTGVSQNPRHKITKRGQNVTFRCDPISEHNRLYWYRQTLGQGPEFLTYFQNEAQLEKSRLLSDRFSAERPKGSFSTLEIQRTEQGDSAMYLCASSPRDSITGELFFGEGSRLTVL.